This record concerns one TCR beta chain sequence. Its specificity is unknown. The CDR3 length is 13 residues. V was clipped by 2 bases and J by 6 bases, with 11 bases between them. Germline values: CDR1 KGHSH, CDR2 LQKENI. These data are taken from a study of OX40 agonist ivuxolimab in advanced cancers. Overall study results and limits: CD8+ T cells showed, on average, more clonal expansion than CD4+ cells.

Only in-frame clones appear in the TCRdb table, and some are missing; sequencing was by immunoSEQ multiplex PCR. The table shows roughly 91,000 clones, with around nine tenths occurring only once. This clonotype originated in an adult with an advanced solid tumor such as melanoma, head and neck, liver or kidney cancer. The starting material was CD4+ or CD8+ T cells sorted from blood, obtained in a trial of the OX40 agonist ivuxolimab. The V and J genes are TRBV18 and TRBJ2-7; tentative D call: TRBD2 (6 bases). The CDR3 region has the DNA TGTGCCAGCTCACCAGCTTGGAGGGGCGAGCAGTACTTC. It specifies CASSPAWRGEQYF.